This T cell receptor beta chain was sequenced for a study of cytomegalovirus exposure and HLA in healthy donors. Unmatched junction bases numbered 4, after V lost 3 bases and J lost 2 bases. This CDR3 spans 16 amino acids. Per the germline V gene, CDR1 is SGHVS and CDR2 is FQNEAQ. This clone was observed a handful of times. Samples came from healthy bone marrow donors. Despite likely unrecorded immune exposures, the donors were nominally healthy at the time of sampling. With 60 Vbeta and 13 Jbeta primers, the PCR was carried out. As processed by the authors: Unique TCR beta chains totaled 65 million to 95 million in a later count, with approximately 10 million of them shared. Produced via immunoSEQ multiplex PCR; TCRdb's table is partial and in-frame only. V, J and clone size reflect that table, while D and trimming were determined from the DNA. The sample contains roughly 190,000 clones, about four fifths of which appear only once.

The receptor was derived from a woman aged 45 to 65 in good health and CMV-seronegative. Sequencing input: PBMCs. This chain connects TRBV7-8 to TRBJ2-1; 10 bases match TRBD2. For the CDR3, the DNA is TGTGCCAGCAGCTTCGGAGCGGGGGGGCCCTACAATGAGCAGTTCTTC. It encodes CASSFGAGGPYNEQFF.